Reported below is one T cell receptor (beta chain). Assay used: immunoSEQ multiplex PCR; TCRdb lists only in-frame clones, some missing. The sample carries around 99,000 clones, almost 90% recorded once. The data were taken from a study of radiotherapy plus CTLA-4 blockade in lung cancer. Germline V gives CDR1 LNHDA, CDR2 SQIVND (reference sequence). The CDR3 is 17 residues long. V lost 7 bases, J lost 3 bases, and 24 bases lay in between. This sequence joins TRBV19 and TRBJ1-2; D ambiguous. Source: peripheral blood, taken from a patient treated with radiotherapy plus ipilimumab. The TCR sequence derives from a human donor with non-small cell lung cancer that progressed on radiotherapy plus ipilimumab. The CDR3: CASTTSPTESAYYGYTF. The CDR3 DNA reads TGTGCCAGTACCACTAGCCCCACGGAATCGGCTTACTATGGCTACACCTTC.